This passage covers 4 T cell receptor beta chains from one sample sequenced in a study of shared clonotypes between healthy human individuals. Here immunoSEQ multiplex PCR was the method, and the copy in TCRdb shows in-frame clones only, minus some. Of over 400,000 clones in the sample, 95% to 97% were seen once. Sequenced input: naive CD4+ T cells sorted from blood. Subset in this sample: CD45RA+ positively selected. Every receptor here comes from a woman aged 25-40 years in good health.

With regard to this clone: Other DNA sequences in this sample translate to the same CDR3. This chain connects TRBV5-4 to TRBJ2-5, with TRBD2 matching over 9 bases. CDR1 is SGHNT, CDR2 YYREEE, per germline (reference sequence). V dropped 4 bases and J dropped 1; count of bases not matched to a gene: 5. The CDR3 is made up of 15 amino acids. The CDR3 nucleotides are TGTGCCAGCAGCCTTTCTAGCGGGGTCCAAGAGACCCAGTACTTC. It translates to CASSLSSGVQETQYF.

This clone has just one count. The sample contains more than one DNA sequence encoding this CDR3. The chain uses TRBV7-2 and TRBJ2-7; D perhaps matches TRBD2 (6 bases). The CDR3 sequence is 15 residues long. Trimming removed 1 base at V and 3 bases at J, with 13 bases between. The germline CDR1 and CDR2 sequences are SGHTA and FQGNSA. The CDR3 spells CASSLGSSGSYEQYF. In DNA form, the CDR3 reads TGTGCCAGCAGCTTAGGTAGTAGCGGCAGCTACGAGCAGTACTTC.

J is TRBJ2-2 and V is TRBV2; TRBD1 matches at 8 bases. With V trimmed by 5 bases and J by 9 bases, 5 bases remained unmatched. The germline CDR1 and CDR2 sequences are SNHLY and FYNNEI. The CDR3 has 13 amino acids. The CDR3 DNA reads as TGTGCCAGCAGTAGACAGGGGCTACGGGAGCTGTTTTTT. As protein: CASSRQGLRELFF.

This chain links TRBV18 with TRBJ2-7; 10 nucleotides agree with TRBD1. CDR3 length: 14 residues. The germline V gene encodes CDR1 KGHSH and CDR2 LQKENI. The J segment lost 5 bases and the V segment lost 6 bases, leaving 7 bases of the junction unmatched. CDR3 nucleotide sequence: TGTGCCAGCTCGCGACAGGGGGCTATTGACGAGCAGTACTTC. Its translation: CASSRQGAIDEQYF. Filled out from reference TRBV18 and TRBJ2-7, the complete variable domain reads NAGVMQNPRHLVRRRGQEARLRCSPMKGHSHVYWYRQLPEEGLKFMVYLQKENIIDESGMPKERFSAEFPKEGPSILRIQQVVRGDSAAYFCASSRQGAIDEQYFGPGTRLTVT.